This T cell receptor (beta chain) came from a study of cytomegalovirus exposure and HLA in healthy donors. The PCR used 60 Vbeta and 13 Jbeta primers. As handled by the study authors: Some 11 million of the 80 million or so unique TCR beta chains counted in a later analysis were shared. This table comes from immunoSEQ multiplex PCR, and its TCRdb copy is limited to in-frame clones, with some not included. V, J and clone size are those of that table, while D and trimming were read from the DNA. The table includes 150,000 to 200,000 clones, around 81% detected once. Comment on this clone: What it recognizes is unknown. The junction shows a germline mismatch at one end, possibly a read error.

Healthy donors of bone marrow made up the group. General study results and limits: Later analysis demonstrated an association between a missense DCLRE1C variant and TCR beta V- and J-gene trimming. The authors enumerated 150 to 200 TCR beta chains as linked to cytomegalovirus.

The CDR3 contains 16 residues. Germline V gene data show CDR1 as SGHRS and CDR2 as YFSETQ. The chain employs TRBV5-1 and TRBJ2-6; perhaps TRBD1 as D (5 bases). This TCR came from a young woman in good health and CMV-seronegative. What was sequenced was PBMCs. The CDR3 nucleotides read TGCGCCAGCAGCTTGGAACTACACTCTGGGGCCAACGGCCTGACTTTC. Translating gives CASSLELHSGANGLTF.